The rows below give T cell receptor beta chains drawn from one sample of a study of control samples from healthy donors and cancer patients. The protocol was immunoSEQ multiplex PCR, while the TCRdb copy is restricted to in-frame clones and leaves out a portion. The sample lists around 200,000 clones, around 94% occurring once. Sequenced sample: blood. These TCRs come from a man aged 50-60 years in good health. Each CDR3 is given without its conserved first and last residue. Clone size appears in some rows only: once, few, many, or a class for an expanded clone.

v_gene	abundance	CDR3aa
TRBV20-1	NA	SAGKTYGYT
TRBV29-1	NA	SATDRATEAF
TRBV5-1	NA	ASSFSSSYNEQF
TRBV27	NA	ASSPGSGGNYYNEQF
TRBV6-5	once	ASSYSMSQRQAPLH
TRBV29-1	NA	SGEGFSYNEQF
TRBV9	NA	ASSVRDYAYEQY
TRBV6-1	NA	ASSERARGETQY
TRBV4-3	NA	ASSQDAQNTGELF
TRBV9	once	ASSVAGGGYNEQF
TRBV9	NA	ASSVGPTSGAPNEQF
TRBV4-2	NA	ASSRSLPGQVNTEAF
TRBV27	NA	ASSLKKAGMNTEAF
TRBV10-1	NA	ASQDRASYKLF
TRBV5-1	NA	ASSPGQRQNTEAF